Following are 20 T cell receptor beta chains from one sample sequenced in a study of blood T cell repertoires in COVID-19. Sequencing was performed with immunoSEQ multiplex PCR; in TCRdb, only in-frame clones are kept and a portion is missing. The sample comprises around 99,000 clones, roughly 83% of which are singletons, and roughly 4.6% rests with the top ten. Sequencing was done on a sample of peripheral blood. These receptors all stem from a human donor in a cohort sampled during active COVID-19.

The rearrangement links TRBV19 to TRBJ1-2; D gene ambiguous. The germline V and J ends were trimmed by 3 bases and 0 bases, with 8 bases remaining between them. CDR3 length: 14 residues. From germline, CDR1 is LNHDA and CDR2 SQIVND (reference sequence). The CDR3: CASSIVRPNYGYTF. The CDR3 nucleotides read TGTGCCAGTAGTATTGTCCGTCCTAACTATGGCTACACCTTC.

The V gene is TRBV25-1, the J gene TRBJ1-1; D uncertain. With 1 base removed from V and 4 bases from J, the gap between germline ends came to 13 bases. The CDR3 runs 15 residues. Germline V CDR1 and CDR2: MGHDK, SYGVNS. The CDR3 nucleotides read TGTGCCAGCAGTGAATGGGTGGAGTTCGGCACTGAAGCTTTCTTT. This sequence encodes CASSEWVEFGTEAFF. Variable domain in full (rest from reference TRBV25-1 and TRBJ1-1): EADIYQTPRYLVIGTGKKITLECSQTMGHDKMYWYQQDPGMELHLIHYSYGVNSTEKGDLSSESTVSRIRTEHFPLTLESARPSHTSQYLCASSEWVEFGTEAFFGQGTRLTVV.

This chain links TRBV5-5 with TRBJ1-1; TRBD1 is a possible D gene (5 bases). V lost 0 bases, J lost 3 bases, and 12 bases lay in between. Germline V gene sequence: CDR1 SGHKS, CDR2 YYEKEE (reference sequence). The CDR3 runs 15 residues. CDR3 coding DNA: TGTGCCAGCAGCTTGGTCGCAGGGTTCTACACTGAAGCTTTCTTT. Its translation: CASSLVAGFYTEAFF.

The chain carries TRBV11-2 and TRBJ2-1; 8 positions agree with TRBD1. CDR1 and CDR2 (germline): SGHAT, FQNNGV. CDR3 length: 17 residues. V lost 6 bases, J lost 7 bases, and 17 bases stayed unmatched. The CDR3 here is CASRFDRGPFSLNEQFF. The CDR3 DNA is TGTGCCAGCAGATTCGACAGGGGCCCCTTTTCGTTAAATGAGCAGTTCTTC.

With regard to this clone: An end of the junction does not agree with germline; a read error may underlie this. The chain combines TRBV12-5 with TRBJ2-1, with 15 bases fitting TRBD2. In germline, CDR1 is LGHNT, CDR2 FRNRAP. The CDR3 is 21 residues long. The CDR3 loop is CASGLVWGRTSGRANYNEQFF. Written as DNA, the CDR3 is TGTGCTAGTGGTCTGGTATGGGGACGGACTAGCGGGAGGGCTAACTACAATGAGCAGTTCTTC.

The V gene is TRBV18, the J gene TRBJ2-3; D remains unclear. Trimming took 3 bases from V and 5 from J, leaving 6 bases between them. This CDR3 region has 12 residues. Germline CDR1 is KGHSH and CDR2 is LQKENI. CDR3 DNA sequence: TGTGCCAGCTCACCTACCGGAGATACGCAGTATTTT. It specifies CASSPTGDTQYF.

The rearrangement links TRBV7-8 to TRBJ2-7; TRBD2 might be the D (5 bases). CDR3 size: 14 residues. CDR1 is SGHVS, CDR2 FQNEAQ, per germline. Between the trimmed V and J ends, which lost 5 bases and 0 bases, there was a span of 11 bases. CDR3 coding DNA: TGTGCCAGCAGCACCACTAGGATCTCCTACGAGCAGTACTTC. Its translation: CASSTTRISYEQYF. The variable domain in full, with the rest retrieved from reference TRBV7-8 and TRBJ2-7, is GAGVSQSPRYKVAKRGQDVALRCDPISGHVSLFWYQQALGQGPEFLTYFQNEAQLDKSGLPSDRFFAERPEGSVSTLKIQRTQQEDSAVYLCASSTTRISYEQYFGPGTRLTVT.

This sequence joins TRBV7-2 and TRBJ2-2; D remains ambiguous. V was shortened by 5 bases and J by 0 bases, with 7 bases between the two germline ends. Germline loops: CDR1 SGHTA, CDR2 FQGNSA. This CDR3 is 14 amino acids long. Here the CDR3 DNA reads TGTACCAGCAGCCTGCTAGCGAACACCGGGGAGCTGTTTTTT. Translating gives CTSSLLANTGELFF. The variable domain in full, with the rest retrieved from reference TRBV7-2 and TRBJ2-2, is GAGVSQSPSNKVTEKGKDVELRCDPISGHTALYWYRQSLGQGLEFLIYFQGNSAPDKSGLPSDRFSAERTGGSVSTLTIQRTQQEDSAVYLCTSSLLANTGELFFGEGSRLTVL.

The gene calls are TRBV28 and TRBJ1-2; 7 bases are a match to TRBD1. Germline V gives CDR1 MDHEN, CDR2 SYDVKM. V was pared by 4 bases and J by 0 bases, with 11 bases of the junction left unmatched. The CDR3 runs to 17 residues. The CDR3 DNA is TGTGCCAGCAGTTCCGGGACAGCCCGAACCGCTAACTATGGCTACACCTTC. It specifies CASSSGTARTANYGYTF.

This clone was counted a single time. The chain joins TRBV28 to TRBJ1-4; a weak D match, TRBD1 (5 bases). CDR3 length equals 14 residues. Trimming pared 6 bases from V and 8 bases from J, leaving 16 bases between. Per germline, CDR1 MDHEN and CDR2 SYDVKM. CDR3: CASSPHDRIEKLFF. In DNA form, the CDR3 reads TGTGCCAGCAGCCCCCATGACAGAATAGAAAAACTGTTTTTT.

The genes are TRBV29-1 and TRBJ1-5; D is undetermined. Germline V lookup: CDR1 SQVTM, CDR2 ANQGSEA. The CDR3 has 13 amino acids. V lost 1 base to trimming and J lost 6 bases, with 10 bases between them. As DNA, the CDR3 is TGCAGCGTTGAAGGACTCGTGGGTCAGCCCCAGCATTTT. Amino acid sequence: CSVEGLVGQPQHF.

This clone turned up a few times. CDR3 loop: CASSLRRVTYEQYF. DNA for the CDR3: TGTGCCAGCAGCTTACGGCGGGTGACCTACGAGCAGTACTTC. The chain is built from TRBV13 and TRBJ2-7; D may be TRBD2 (5 bases). Germline-derived CDR1 and CDR2 are PRHDT and FYEKMQ (reference sequence). V shed 2 bases and J shed 2 bases, with 10 bases lying between them. The CDR3 has 14 amino acids.

This clone was observed a few times. This rearrangement joins TRBV18 to TRBJ1-1, with D hard to call. There are 15 residues in the CDR3. Trimming took off 1 base at V and 3 bases at J, with 12 bases between the two ends. Germline CDR1 is KGHSH and CDR2 is LQKENI. CDR3 protein: CASSPLAGWDTEAFF. The CDR3 nucleotides are TGTGCCAGCTCACCACTTGCCGGGTGGGACACTGAAGCTTTCTTT.

Here the CDR3 DNA reads TGTGCCAGCAGTAGAGACAGCTTGACCCAGTACTTC. The encoded protein is CASSRDSLTQYF. The V gene is TRBV12-3 or TRBV12-4, the J gene TRBJ2-5, with D possibly matching TRBD1 (5 bases). V was pared by 5 bases and J by 7 bases, with 11 bases between. This CDR3 has 12 residues.

The V gene is TRBV5-4, the J gene TRBJ2-5; 9 bases line up with TRBD2. The CDR3 length is 16 residues. CDR1 SGHNT and CDR2 YYREEE come from the germline V gene (reference sequence). The trim removed 4 bases at V and 3 bases at J, leaving 10 bases unmatched. DNA for the CDR3: TGTGCCAGCAGCCCCACCTCGACTAGCGGTAAAGAGACCCAGTACTTC. This encodes CASSPTSTSGKETQYF.

This clone was observed a handful of times. The V gene is TRBV20-1, the J gene TRBJ2-7; 7 nucleotides agree with TRBD2. There are 14 residues in the CDR3. V was clipped by 3 bases and J by 4 bases; unmatched bases: 9. Germline CDR1 is DFQATT and CDR2 is SNEGSKA (reference sequence). The DNA of the CDR3 is TGCAGTGCTAGTGACGCGGGAGAAAGTTACGAGCAGTACTTC. Its translation is CSASDAGESYEQYF.

The table lists this clone with a few counts. This chain joins TRBV30 and TRBJ2-1, with D unclear. V was shortened by 0 bases and J by 7 bases, with 4 bases between the two germline ends. The CDR3 consists of 11 residues. Germline V lookup: CDR1 GTSNPN, CDR2 SVGIG (reference sequence). CDR3 region: CAWSVRNEQFF. The CDR3 nucleotides are TGTGCCTGGAGTGTACGGAATGAGCAGTTCTTC.

The chain has TRBV11-3 and TRBJ2-2; 9 bases line up with TRBD2. This CDR3 comprises 18 residues. The V and J ends lost 1 base and 1 base, in that order; junction bases with no gene match: 7. Germline V gene sequence: CDR1 SGHNT, CDR2 YENEEA. The CDR3 reads CASSLGVAGAKNTGELFF. The CDR3 nucleotides read TGTGCCAGCAGCTTAGGGGTAGCGGGAGCTAAGAACACCGGGGAGCTGTTTTTT.

J is TRBJ2-3 and V is TRBV24-1, with 9 bases that match TRBD1. V lost 3 bases and J lost 6; bases outside the gene matches: 6. This CDR3 is built from 15 residues. CDR1 is KGHDR and CDR2 is SFDVKD in the germline V gene. The CDR3 sequence: CATSDADRGGDTQYF. The CDR3 DNA reads TGTGCCACCAGTGATGCGGACAGGGGAGGCGATACGCAGTATTTT.

The V gene is TRBV20-1, the J gene TRBJ1-1; D unresolved. The V end was cut by 2 bases, the J end by 8 bases, with 6 bases between. The CDR3 is made up of 10 amino acids. Germline values: CDR1 DFQATT, CDR2 SNEGSKA (reference sequence). CDR3 residues: CSARSREAFF. The CDR3 region has the DNA TGCAGTGCTAGAAGCCGGGAAGCTTTCTTT.